These 15 T cell receptor beta chains originate from one sample sequenced in a study of cytomegalovirus exposure and HLA in healthy donors. With 60 Vbeta and 13 Jbeta primers, the PCR was carried out. Produced via immunoSEQ multiplex PCR; TCRdb's table is partial and in-frame only. The repertoire table contains about 53,000 clones. Sequencing was done on a sample of PBMCs. These receptors all stem from a woman in her late teens or twenties in good health and CMV-seronegative.

The gene calls are TRBV4-2 and TRBJ2-3; the D is unclear. V lost 2 bases, J lost 0 bases, and 9 bases lay in between. Germline V lookup: CDR1 LGHNA, CDR2 YNFKEQ. The CDR3 is 15 amino acids. The CDR3 bases are TGTGCCAGCAGCCAATACCCGACTAGCACAGATACGCAGTATTTT. This encodes CASSQYPTSTDTQYF.

This rearrangement joins TRBV5-1 to TRBJ2-5, with a weak D call TRBD2 (5 bases). Germline CDR1 reads SGHRS; CDR2 reads YFSETQ. The CDR3 has 13 residues. V lost 2 bases and J 3 bases, leaving 8 bases between the germline ends. The CDR3 sequence is CASSFSGEETQYF. CDR3 coding DNA: TGCGCCAGCAGCTTTTCCGGGGAAGAGACCCAGTACTTC. Full variable domain (missing parts from reference TRBV5-1 and TRBJ2-5): KAGVTQTPRYLIKTRGQQVTLSCSPISGHRSVSWYQQTPGQGLQFLFEYFSETQRNKGNFPGRFSGRQFSNSRSEMNVSTLELGDSALYLCASSFSGEETQYFGPGTRLLVL.

The rearrangement links TRBV5-1 to TRBJ2-1, with 14 bases aligning to TRBD2. The germline gives CDR1 SGHRS, CDR2 YFSETQ. This CDR3 spans 16 amino acids. The trim removed 3 bases at V and 9 bases at J, leaving 8 bases unmatched. The CDR3 here is CASSSKTSGRAVEQFF. Here the CDR3 DNA reads TGCGCCAGCAGCTCCAAGACTAGCGGGAGGGCGGTTGAGCAGTTCTTC. The complete variable domain, with remaining parts taken from reference TRBV5-1 and TRBJ2-1, reads KAGVTQTPRYLIKTRGQQVTLSCSPISGHRSVSWYQQTPGQGLQFLFEYFSETQRNKGNFPGRFSGRQFSNSRSEMNVSTLELGDSALYLCASSSKTSGRAVEQFFGPGTRLTVL.

V and J are TRBV5-1 and TRBJ2-2; 9 bases map to TRBD1. Germline values: CDR1 SGHRS, CDR2 YFSETQ. The length of the CDR3 is 15 residues. J was trimmed by 7 bases and V by 4 bases; bases with no gene match: 8. The CDR3 is CASSLPTGGIGELFF. The CDR3 DNA follows: TGCGCCAGCAGCCTCCCGACAGGGGGAATCGGGGAGCTGTTTTTT.

This clone is classed as medium-sized by frequency. The chain is built from TRBV7-8 and TRBJ1-4; D is possibly TRBD1 (5 bases). The CDR3 extends over 15 amino acids. With 10 bases removed from V and 6 bases from J, the gap between germline ends came to 21 bases. Germline lookup yields CDR1 SGHVS and CDR2 FQNEAQ. DNA of the CDR3: TGTGCCAAAAACCCCCCGGGACTGGTACATGAAAAACTGTTTTTT. It codes for CAKNPPGLVHEKLFF. The complete variable domain, with remaining parts taken from reference TRBV7-8 and TRBJ1-4, reads GAGVSQSPRYKVAKRGQDVALRCDPISGHVSLFWYQQALGQGPEFLTYFQNEAQLDKSGLPSDRFFAERPEGSVSTLKIQRTQQEDSAVYLCAKNPPGLVHEKLFFGSGTQLSVL.

The chain recombines TRBV11-2 with TRBJ1-6; 7 bases match TRBD1. The ends lost 5 bases at V and 0 bases at J; junction bases unmatched: 4. CDR1 is SGHAT and CDR2 is FQNNGV in the germline V gene. The CDR3 sequence is 16 residues long. The DNA of the CDR3 is TGTGCCAGCAGCGGACAGGCGAGCTCCTATAATTCACCCCTCCACTTT. Its translation is CASSGQASSYNSPLHF.

This chain's CDR3 is CASSHPGLGRADTQYF. In nucleotides, the CDR3 is TGCGCCAGCAGCCACCCGGGACTAGGACGCGCAGATACGCAGTATTTT. The V call is TRBV4-1, the J call TRBJ2-3, with 8 bases that match TRBD2. The CDR3 is 16 amino acids. V dropped 3 bases and J dropped 4; count of bases not matched to a gene: 9. Per the germline V gene, CDR1 is MGHRA and CDR2 is YSYEKL.

V usage is TRBV18 and J usage is TRBJ1-1; TRBD1 matches 8 bases. J gave up 3 bases and V 3 bases, and 6 bases lay outside the gene matches. Germline lookup yields CDR1 KGHSH and CDR2 LQKENI. CDR3 size: 15 residues. The CDR3 DNA is TGTGCCAGCTCACCCCAGGGGGCAGGGCACACTGAAGCTTTCTTT. This gives the protein CASSPQGAGHTEAFF.

V gene TRBV5-5 combines with J gene TRBJ2-5; D call uncertain. This CDR3 spans 13 amino acids. Trimming cost V 2 bases and J 5 bases, with 10 bases left between them. CDR1 is SGHKS and CDR2 is YYEKEE in the germline V gene (reference sequence). The CDR3 DNA reads as TGTGCCAGCAGCTTCCCGGGTCTGGAGACCCAGTACTTC. This encodes CASSFPGLETQYF.

The chain has TRBV19 and TRBJ2-3; 8 nucleotides align to TRBD2. The CDR3 spans 17 residues. Germline V lookup: CDR1 LNHDA, CDR2 SQIVND (reference sequence). Trimming removed 3 bases from V and 4 bases from J; junction bases left unmatched: 12. CDR3 protein: CASSIFPPGGYADTQYF. For the CDR3, the DNA is TGTGCCAGTAGTATCTTTCCCCCGGGGGGGTATGCAGATACGCAGTATTTT.

Here the CDR3 DNA reads TGCAGCGTTCGACGTAGCGGGCAAGAGACCCAGTACTTC. Its protein is CSVRRSGQETQYF. The V call is TRBV29-1, the J call TRBJ2-5; 7 bases are shared with TRBD2. The CDR3 consists of 13 residues. Germline V gene sequence: CDR1 SQVTM, CDR2 ANQGSEA. Unmatched junction bases numbered 5, after V lost 5 bases and J lost 2 bases.

The V call is TRBV9, the J call TRBJ2-3; 14 bases are a match to TRBD2. Unmatched junction bases numbered 5, after V lost 3 bases and J lost 5 bases. Germline V gives CDR1 SGDLS, CDR2 YYNGEE. CDR3 length equals 16 residues. The DNA of the CDR3 is TGTGCCAGCAGCGCCCGACTAGCGGGGGGGCAAGATACGCAGTATTTT. Amino acid sequence: CASSARLAGGQDTQYF.

The J gene is TRBJ1-3, the V gene TRBV6-1; no firm D call. The V end was cut by 2 bases, the J end by 0 bases, with 8 bases between. The CDR3 is 15 amino acids. The V gene's germline CDR1 is MNHNS and CDR2 SASEGT. This CDR3 is CASSEQAGSGNTIYF. The CDR3, as DNA: TGTGCCAGCAGTGAACAGGCAGGCTCTGGAAACACCATATATTTT.

This chain joins TRBV4-2 and TRBJ2-3; 14 bases match TRBD2. This CDR3 has 18 residues. V shed 0 bases and J 4 bases; nucleotides not matched to a gene: 6. Germline CDR1 reads LGHNA; CDR2 reads YNFKEQ. The CDR3 region has the DNA TGTGCCAGCAGCCAAGAGGGGGGGACTAGCGGGAGTCCAGATACGCAGTATTTT. Translation gives CASSQEGGTSGSPDTQYF.

The CDR3 here is CASSPGQLTGELFF. The CDR3, as DNA: TGTGCCAGCAGCCCAGGACAACTCACCGGGGAGCTGTTTTTT. The chain combines TRBV7-2 with TRBJ2-2, with D perhaps matching TRBD1 (5 bases). With 5 bases removed from V and 4 bases from J, the gap between germline ends came to 11 bases. Germline-derived CDR1 and CDR2 are SGHTA and FQGNSA. The CDR3 loop spans 14 amino acids.